The TCR beta chain described here comes from a study of a mutant IDH1 vaccine in newly diagnosed glioma. In the study overall: Patients were given eight vaccinations, scheduled in weeks 1, 3, 5, 7, 11, 15, 19 and 23. Investigators started vaccination 4-6 weeks after radiotherapy alone, or with temozolomide cycles. Radiotherapy, temozolomide, or both had been given previously, and both were given to most. Overall study results and limits: Whatever changes occurred in top peripheral T cell clonotypes seemed unrelated to pseudoprogression.

As to time point: week 5, during vaccination. The content of each vaccine dose was 300 ug of mutant IDH1 20-mer peptide, and topical imiquimod accompanied it. V shed 5 bases and J 0 bases; nucleotides not matched to a gene: 4. The germline CDR1 and CDR2 sequences are SQVTM and ANQGSEA. This CDR3 has 14 amino acids. The repertoire was sequenced with immunoSEQ multiplex PCR; TCRdb's copy has only in-frame clones and lacks some. The sample carries approximately 76,000 clones, 75% to 95% recorded once. As to this clone: Its antigen is undetermined. The same CDR3 also results from other DNA sequences found in this sample.

The specimen comprised PBMCs, sampled from a glioma patient whose treatment included an IDH1 peptide vaccine. The TCR sequence derives from a woman between 50 and 59 years old with glioma. J is TRBJ2-1 and V is TRBV29-1, with 7 positions matching TRBD1. CDR3 DNA: TGCAGCGTTCCTGACAGGGTCTCCTACAATGAGCAGTTCTTC. Translated, it gives CSVPDRVSYNEQFF.